What follows describes a single T cell receptor beta chain. The antigen is not known. The data belong to a study of shared clonotypes between healthy human individuals. Germline V lookup: CDR1 SGHAT, CDR2 FQNNGV. CDR3 length: 16 amino acids. V shed 5 bases and J shed 0 bases, with 11 bases lying between them. Libraries were prepared by immunoSEQ multiplex PCR; TCRdb keeps only in-frame clonotypes and omits some of them. Of 950,000 to 1,300,000 clones in the sample, roughly 70% are singletons; the top ten hold approximately 1.5%. Donors, without exception, were Caucasian adults residing in Nashville, Tennessee. General observations from the study: Clonotypes not shared had lower generation probabilities than those common to all four donors. Estimated richness values were generally larger in naive subsets than in memory subsets.

Input material: memory CD4+ T cells sorted from blood. Subset specified: CD45RA-negative fraction. The TCR originated in a man aged 18-30 years in good health. The rearrangement links TRBV11-2 to TRBJ2-6, with no clear D. Here the CDR3 reads CASSTNTYSGANVLTF. The CDR3 nucleotides read TGTGCCAGCAGCACTAATACGTACTCTGGGGCCAACGTCCTGACTTTC.